This T cell receptor (beta chain) was observed in a study of blood T cells in healthy people across ages. The CDR3 is made up of 14 amino acids. Germline V CDR1 and CDR2: MNHEY, SMNVEV (reference sequence). The V end was cut by 4 bases, the J end by 0 bases, with 9 bases between. The second PCR ran roughly 7 to 12 cycles with a sample-barcoded 5' primer and J-beta primers. A 12-random-nucleotide template-switch adaptor tagged each cDNA molecule. TCRdb redid the calling of the 5' RACE reads with MiXCR, one entry per CDR3 protein. The repertoire holds 1.5 million to 2 million distinct CDR3 sequences, with about 39% as singletons. Study results and limitations: TCR beta diversity per million T cells fell roughly linearly with age. Researchers judged that diversity estimates from one million T cells fell short of true values.

Points on this clonotype: No antigen is known for it.

Each sample had at least 6.5 million PBMCs isolated. This chain connects TRBV27 to TRBJ2-5; D not certain. The origin of this receptor is a human donor in good health. The sample was blood. The CDR3 bases are TGTGCCAGCAGTTCCATAGCCTACCAAGAGACCCAGTACTTC. It is translated as CASSSIAYQETQYF.